This TCR beta chain stems from a study of T cells expressing NK-cell markers. On the study more broadly: Among the eight sequenced donors, seven tested HCMV-seropositive and one tested seronegative.

A word on this clonotype: What it recognizes is unknown.

Study-wide points: These clonotypes, the leaders elsewhere, also led the CD3+CD56-NKG2C+ fraction in several donors.

5'RACE template switching with UMIs generated TCR beta cDNA. Reanalyzing the 5' RACE reads, TCRdb keeps one entry per CDR3 protein, without DNA. The listing contains a few hundred thousand distinct CDR3 sequences. This CDR3 has 15 residues. Germline assignment: CDR1 ENHRY and CDR2 SYGVKD. Sequenced material: blood T cells: a sorted CD56 or NKG2C T cell subset, CD4+ or CD8+ T cells, or bulk PBMC T cells (not recorded which). The receptor was isolated from a man aged 18 to 35 in good health. The J gene is TRBJ2-7, the V gene TRBV10-3; no DNA is available, so the TRBD2 call from TCRdb remains unchecked. CDR3 in amino acids: CAISGGLAEPYEQYF.